This T cell receptor (beta chain) was identified in a study of cytomegalovirus exposure and HLA in healthy donors (dated by TCRdb to 2016 to 2017). Background on the whole study: An earlier analysis of 587 of the donors reported approximately 260 Gb of sequence data and 117 million unique TCR beta sequences obtained from around 190 million T cells. The aim of the study was to test whether cataloging public T cell receptors could identify signatures of past pathogen exposure. A later genetic analysis used genome-wide SNP genotypes for about three fifths of the 666 donors, treating that subset as a discovery cohort. An earlier analysis of 587 of the donors used high-throughput TCR beta sequencing to judge whether each TCR beta V gene segment behaved as functional or pseudogenic. To study patterns of TCR occurrence, a later analysis re-analyzed previously published TCR beta repertoires from 700 or so donors and added high-resolution HLA genotyping. The number of typed donors differed by locus: about 620-640 for A, B, C, DRB1 and DQB1; about 520 for DQA1; approximately 600 for DPA1; and roughly 470 for DPB1. On average, around 230,000 unique TCR beta nucleotide sequences were sequenced per donor among 398 genotyped donors of the cohort, with roughly 18% of those sequences being non-productive. The study profiled the T cell repertoires of approximately 700 subjects by immunosequencing and related them to cytomegalovirus serostatus. Rather than drawing on any new phenotypic data, the later analysis identified candidate immune exposures from TCR beta sequences and the way those sequences occurred across donors. Alongside the repertoire data, information on donor age, sex, ethnicity and CMV serostatus was compiled. The genetic ancestry cluster associated with self-reported Caucasian donors included about 81% of the roughly 400 genotyped donors. Because of strong linkage in the cohort, a few DR-DQ haplotypes were treated as single units for association and clustering. Along with the approximately 700-subject first cohort, a separate validation cohort of around 110 different subjects was used. Every repertoire in the discovery cohort had been generated on one and the same sequencing platform. An early release that covered approximately 600 HLA-typed donors contained approximately 300 gigabases of sequencing data and 65 million to 100 million unique TCR sequences. HLA typing covered class I and class II loci at four-digit resolution. To predict cytomegalovirus infection status, the study combined high-throughput TCR immunosequencing, statistical association of individual TCRs with disease status, and machine learning.

What the study reported, not specific to this receptor: While some public TCRs were present in many individuals, most TCR sequences turned up only very rarely across donors. Cytomegalovirus status was reported to be diagnosed by the classifier with high specificity and sensitivity in both the original and validation cohorts. V-gene and J-gene trimming of TCR beta chains was associated with a missense DCLRE1C variant in a later genetic analysis, and the association was replicated in an independent cohort. In vitro tests confirmed that three of the cytomegalovirus-associated TCR beta chains recognize cytomegalovirus antigens. According to a later genetic analysis, donors in an Asian-associated ancestry cluster had fewer N-insertions in productive TCRs than the approximately 630-donor mean. A further reported finding was that TCR beta sequences accurately predicted the HLA-A and HLA-B alleles for most subjects in the first cohort. A later analysis found that most CMV-associated TCR beta chains appeared HLA-restricted, with HLA associations seemingly driven largely by CMV exposure. The sequencing pipeline was judged likely to have produced a cluster of highly shared sequence variants as a technical artifact. Only TCR beta chains were sequenced in this cohort, and the absence of alpha or paired-chain data limited detectable features. Linkage disequilibrium might explain the correlated functional status among segregating V segments, but an unknown experimental factor could not be ruled out. In the study, 164 TCR beta chains were listed as associated with cytomegalovirus. The authors suggested that the approach could potentially be extended to other disease states and immunological phenotypes. Because some donors lacked HLA typing at each locus, the association tests relied only on the typed subset. In a later analysis, the rate of TCR association differed among HLA loci, with DRB1 alleles having the most associated TCRs and HLA-C alleles having the fewest. A later analysis associated 16,951 TCR beta sequences with specific HLA alleles at a false discovery rate of 0.05. Broadly in line with IMGT annotations, most TCR beta V segments showed up in productive rearrangements about 87% or about 30% of the time in an earlier analysis of 587 of the donors. The only immune exposure information available for the cohort was CMV serostatus. In a later analysis, HLA-associated TCR beta chains showed more clonal expansion and lower generation probabilities than non-associated chains that were equally common. Assigning TCR associations to individual alleles was difficult when HLA alleles, especially DR and DQ, strongly co-occurred. Because counts were too low, roughly 18 rarely observed V segments, including chromosome 9 orphons, were left out of the earlier analysis of roughly 600 of the donors. Sequencing depth was assumed to be roughly uniform across donors in the presence/absence analyses, though that assumption may not hold. Some IMGT-functional V segments, including TRBV6-2 and TRBV6-3, could not be told apart with the 87-base-pair reads, so those segments were excluded. According to a later analysis, parvovirus B19, influenza, CMV and Epstein-Barr virus appeared linked to several top co-occurrence clusters.

The library was built by means of the immunoSEQ multiplex PCR assay. The multiplex PCR relied on a mix of 60 forward primers for TCR Vbeta segments and 13 reverse primers for TCR Jbeta segments. The CDR3 region of rearranged TCR beta genes was amplified from genomic DNA with a multiplex PCR assay. Amplified TCR beta libraries were sequenced as 87-base-pair reads on the Illumina HiSeq System. From the authors' description of their analysis: Across the 640 or so repertoires, a later analysis counted tens of millions of unique TCR beta chains, around 11 million of which were shared by at least two donors. To remove PCR and sequencing errors, raw reads were error-corrected and collapsed into unique sequences using a nearest-neighbor algorithm that merged closely related sequences. CDR3 sequences were aligned to IMGT reference sequences to assign V, D and J gene segments. Each retained sequence needed at least a six-nucleotide match to both a V gene segment and a J gene segment. Rearrangements were classified as productive when the CDR3 lacked stop codons and remained in frame with V and J, and all other rearrangements were classified as non-productive. Following IMGT convention, CDR3 was defined as the stretch from the second conserved V-encoded cysteine up to the conserved J-encoded phenylalanine. The earlier analysis of about 610 of the donors excluded sequences that lacked an unambiguous match to a single V gene segment. In an earlier analysis of some 590 of the donors, V segments were called functional above 56.7% productive rearrangements and were called segregating when the between-donor standard deviation exceeded 5%. A statistical classification framework was built to diagnose cytomegalovirus status from the catalog of TCR beta chain sequences. In a later analysis, V and J genes were assigned by comparing TCR nucleotide sequences against IMGT/GENE-DB human TR gene sequences. In a later analysis, CDR3 sequences and most-parsimonious VDJ recombination scenarios were assigned using the TCRdist pipeline. In a later analysis, every TCR beta chain was defined by the combination of its CDR3 amino acid sequence and its V-gene family, and reads without a unique V-gene family were dropped. As a way to deal with suspected cross-contamination and a sequencing artifact, a later analysis dropped 450 to 700 nucleotide sequences that were highly shared and had low generation probability. In a later analysis, a clonal expansion index was calculated for each public chain from normalized within-repertoire ranks of inferred template counts. A later analysis computed generation probabilities with a VDJ recombination model fitted to out-of-frame rearrangements, and checked the results against IGoR. In a later analysis, hypergeometric tests were used to score TCR-TCR, TCR-HLA and TCR-CMV co-occurrence, with a repertoire-size bias correction applied to TCR pairs. False discovery rates were estimated in a later analysis by permuting HLA or CMV assignments 20 times. A later analysis grouped co-occurring TCRs with DBSCAN, adding TCRdist sequence similarity when clustering within HLA-allele-positive subsets. For co-occurrence clustering, repertoires with fewer than 30,000 or more than 120,000 public chains were excluded, along with roughly 5 repertoires with anomalous nucleotide sharing. The source is immuneACCESS, and TCRdb retained only in-frame sequences with V and J called. Part of the clones is not carried over; for the studies checked, unresolved V genes explain less than half of this, and the remainder is unexplained. D and trimming come from the DNA, and the V and J calls and clone size come from that table. The sample data list roughly 150,000 clones, and roughly 88% of these were observed just once. In total, the top ten clones hold 1% to 1.5% of the sample.

Details on this clone: This clone's antigen is unknown. The sample holds no much larger clone one base away, and base qualities are not on file. This sample also contains other DNA sequences that code for the same CDR3.

The cohort was made up of approximately 670 healthy bone marrow donors. All cohort members were sampled while nominally healthy, although unrecorded immune exposures were likely present. The donor tested CMV seronegative and was one of the 352 seronegative cohort members. A peripheral blood sample was collected from each donor, and TCR beta sequencing was performed on peripheral blood mononuclear cells. The Qiagen DNeasy Blood Extraction Kit was used to extract genomic DNA from the blood cell samples. The germline V gene gives CDR1 as SGDLS and CDR2 as YYNGEE. V loses 0 bases of germline sequence and J loses 2 bases, and the interval between the two ends is 9 bases. Taken from cysteine to phenylalanine, the CDR3 has 15 residues. Of the read, only the CDR3 DNA is kept; its 45 bases are in frame from base 1.

Source material: PBMCs. The chain joins TRBV9 to TRBJ1-5; TRBD1 could be the D gene, as 6 bases match. The receptor's source is a boy between 2 and 10 years old in good health and CMV-seronegative. For the CDR3, the sequence is CASSVGGGGNQPQHF. At the DNA level, the sequence is TGTGCCAGCAGCGTAGGAGGGGGGGGCAATCAGCCCCAGCATTTT. Supplemented by the reference TRBV9 and TRBJ1-5 proteins around the CDR3, the complete variable domain is DSGVTQTPKHLITATGQRVTLRCSPRSGDLSVYWYQQSLDQGLQFLIQYYNGEERAKGNILERFSAQQFPDLHSELNLSSLELGDSALYFCASSVGGGGNQPQHFGDGTRLSIL.